This T cell receptor beta chain was captured by sequencing in a study of human T cells and chemical hapten exposure. General study findings and limits: PT1 expanded TCR numbers rose with patch test score. With regard to DPC sensitization, TCRs above 1 in 1000 frequency did not change.

One entry per CDR3 protein, called by TCRdb with MiXCR from the RACE reads. The sample lists 100,000 to 150,000 distinct CDR3 sequences, around 13% occurring once. As concerns this clonotype: Its antigen remains unidentified.

Time point meaning: patch test 1, 2 weeks after DPC sensitization. Treatment reported: therapeutic diphenylcyclopropenone sensitization with weekly scalp DPC. This CDR3 has 16 amino acids. The receptor's source is a man younger than 30 with alopecia areata. Some clones in this sample may be carry-over from other donors' samples. This sample comprised whole blood, obtained in connection with sensitization to the hapten diphenylcyclopropenone (DPC). The chain joins TRBV21-1 to TRBJ1-1; the table assigns TRBD1, which was not confirmed against the DNA. TRBV21-1 is a pseudogene segment. The CDR3 loop is CASSKLKQGMNTEAFF. The DNA of the CDR3 is TGTGCCAGCAGCAAACTCAAACAGGGGATGAACACTGAAGCTTTCTTT.